This entry lists 7 T cell receptor beta chains sequenced from one sample in a study of blood T cell repertoires in COVID-19. Assay used: immunoSEQ multiplex PCR; TCRdb lists only in-frame clones, some missing. This table has fewer than 300,000 clones, less than 85% appearing once. Sequences were obtained from peripheral blood. The receptors derive from a woman in her 70s with active or convalescent COVID-19.

The rearrangement links TRBV7-2 to TRBJ1-1, with D maybe TRBD1 (5 bases). CDR3 length equals 14 residues. Between the trimmed V and J ends, which lost 5 bases and 4 bases, there was a span of 14 bases. CDR1 is SGHTA and CDR2 is FQGNSA in the germline V gene. In DNA form, the CDR3 reads TGTGCCAGCAGCGTAAGCGGGGGAAGCACTGAAGCTTTCTTT. This encodes CASSVSGGSTEAFF.

The V and J genes are TRBV5-1 and TRBJ2-1, with D tentatively TRBD2 (5 bases). With 3 bases removed from V and 0 bases from J, the gap between germline ends came to 7 bases. The CDR3 contains 14 residues. Germline CDR1 is SGHRS and CDR2 is YFSETQ. The CDR3 DNA reads TGCGCCAGCAGCTCGAGCGGCTCCTACAATGAGCAGTTCTTC. It encodes CASSSSGSYNEQFF.

The genes are TRBV19 and TRBJ1-2, with unresolved D. Per germline, CDR1 LNHDA and CDR2 SQIVND (reference sequence). The CDR3 runs to 12 residues. With 5 bases removed from V and 7 bases from J, the gap between germline ends came to 11 bases. CDR3 coding DNA: TGTGCCAGTAGTGCCCCTGAGGGTGGCTACACCTTC. Protein: CASSAPEGGYTF.

V gene TRBV5-4 combines with J gene TRBJ1-2; 7 bases fit TRBD1. Germline CDR1 is SGHNT and CDR2 is YYREEE (reference sequence). This CDR3 comprises 13 residues. V lost 4 bases and J lost 9; bases outside the gene matches: 9. Here the CDR3 reads CASSPTGVRSYTF. CDR3 in DNA: TGTGCCAGCAGCCCTACAGGGGTTAGGAGCTACACCTTC. Full variable domain (rest looked up from reference TRBV5-4 and TRBJ1-2): ETGVTQSPTHLIKTRGQQVTLRCSSQSGHNTVSWYQQALGQGPQFIFQYYREEENGRGNFPPRFSGLQFPNYSSELNVNALELDDSALYLCASSPTGVRSYTFGSGTRLTVV.

The rearrangement uses TRBV5-6 and TRBJ2-5; 7 bases match TRBD2. The V gene end was trimmed by 4 bases and the J gene end by 1 base; junction bases not matched to a gene: 16. In germline, CDR1 is SGHDT, CDR2 YYEEEE. This CDR3 region has 18 residues. The CDR3 spells CASSLSTSVNLPQETQYF. For the CDR3, the DNA is TGTGCCAGCAGCCTGTCCACTAGCGTTAATCTTCCCCAAGAGACCCAGTACTTC.

The genes are TRBV5-1 and TRBJ2-7, with a possible D match to TRBD2 (6 bases). CDR3 length equals 14 residues. Trimming stripped 0 bases from V and 0 bases from J, with 7 bases between. Germline V gives CDR1 SGHRS, CDR2 YFSETQ. The CDR3 region is CASSLVGLSYEQYF. CDR3 coding DNA: TGCGCCAGCAGCTTGGTGGGACTCTCCTACGAGCAGTACTTC.

The V and J genes are TRBV7-2 and TRBJ2-5; unclear D gene. CDR3 length: 15 amino acids. V was trimmed by 2 bases and J by 2 bases, leaving 12 bases between them. CDR1 and CDR2 (germline): SGHTA, FQGNSA. This chain's CDR3 is CASSLRRGEQETQYF. The CDR3 DNA sequence: TGTGCCAGCAGCTTACGGCGCGGAGAACAAGAGACCCAGTACTTC. Using reference TRBV7-2 and TRBJ2-5 for the parts outside the CDR3, the full variable domain is GAGVSQSPSNKVTEKGKDVELRCDPISGHTALYWYRQSLGQGLEFLIYFQGNSAPDKSGLPSDRFSAERTGGSVSTLTIQRTQQEDSAVYLCASSLRRGEQETQYFGPGTRLLVL.